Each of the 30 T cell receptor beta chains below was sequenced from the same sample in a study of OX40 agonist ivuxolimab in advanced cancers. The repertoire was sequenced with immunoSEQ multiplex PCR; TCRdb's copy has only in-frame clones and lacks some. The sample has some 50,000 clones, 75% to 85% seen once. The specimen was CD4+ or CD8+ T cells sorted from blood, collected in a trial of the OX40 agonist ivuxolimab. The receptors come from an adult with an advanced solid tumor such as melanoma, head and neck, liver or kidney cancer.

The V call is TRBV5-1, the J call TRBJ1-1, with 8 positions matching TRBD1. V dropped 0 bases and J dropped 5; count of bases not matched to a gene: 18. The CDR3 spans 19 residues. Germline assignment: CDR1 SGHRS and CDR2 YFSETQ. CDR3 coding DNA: TGCGCCAGCAGCTTGGCAGGGCCAGGGGGCGCGTCAGGTAATACTGAAGCTTTCTTT. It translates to CASSLAGPGGASGNTEAFF.

The CDR3 region has the DNA TGTGCCAGCAGTCAGGTGGGACTCACTTCCTACGAGCAGTACTTC. Its translation: CASSQVGLTSYEQYF. The chain recombines TRBV13 with TRBJ2-7; weak D call: TRBD2 (6 bases). Between the trimmed V and J ends, which lost 6 bases and 1 base, there was a span of 16 bases. This CDR3 is built from 15 residues. Per germline, CDR1 PRHDT and CDR2 FYEKMQ (reference sequence). Looking up the rest from reference TRBV13 and TRBJ2-7 gives the full variable domain: AAGVIQSPRHLIKEKRETATLKCYPIPRHDTVYWYQQGPGQDPQFLISFYEKMQSDKGSIPDRFSAQQFSDYHSELNMSSLELGDSALYFCASSQVGLTSYEQYFGPGTRLTVT.

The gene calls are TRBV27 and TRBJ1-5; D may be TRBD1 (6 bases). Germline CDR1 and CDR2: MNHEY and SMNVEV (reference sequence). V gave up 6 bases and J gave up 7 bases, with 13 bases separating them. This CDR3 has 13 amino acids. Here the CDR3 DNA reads TGTGCCAGCAGCCCCGACAGGATCCAGCCCCAGCATTTT. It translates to CASSPDRIQPQHF.

The CDR3 spells CASTPTGTIQETQYF. DNA of the CDR3: TGTGCCAGCACCCCCACGGGCACAATCCAAGAGACCCAGTACTTC. The chain uses TRBV9 and TRBJ2-5; D call uncertain. The length of the CDR3 is 15 residues. CDR1 is SGDLS and CDR2 is YYNGEE in the germline V gene. The V end lost 6 bases, the J end lost 1 base, and 16 bases lay between the germline ends.

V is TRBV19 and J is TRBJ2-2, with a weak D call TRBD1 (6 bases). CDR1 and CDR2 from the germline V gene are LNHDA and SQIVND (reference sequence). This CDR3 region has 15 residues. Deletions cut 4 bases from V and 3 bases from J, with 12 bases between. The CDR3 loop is CASSTDRIYTGELFF. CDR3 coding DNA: TGTGCCAGTAGTACTGACAGGATATACACCGGGGAGCTGTTTTTT.

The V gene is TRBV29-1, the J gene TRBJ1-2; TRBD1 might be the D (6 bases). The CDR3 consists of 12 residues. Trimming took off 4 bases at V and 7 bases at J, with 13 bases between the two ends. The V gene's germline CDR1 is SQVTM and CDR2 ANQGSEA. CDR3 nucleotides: TGCAGCGTTGTTACCGGGGGCGGTGGCTACACCTTC. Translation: CSVVTGGGGYTF.

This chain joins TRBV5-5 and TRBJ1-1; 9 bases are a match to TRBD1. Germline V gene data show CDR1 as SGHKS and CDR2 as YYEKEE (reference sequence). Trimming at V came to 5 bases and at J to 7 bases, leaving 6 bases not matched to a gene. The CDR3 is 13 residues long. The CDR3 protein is CASRLRDRDEAFF. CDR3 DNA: TGTGCCAGCAGGCTACGGGACAGGGATGAAGCTTTCTTT.

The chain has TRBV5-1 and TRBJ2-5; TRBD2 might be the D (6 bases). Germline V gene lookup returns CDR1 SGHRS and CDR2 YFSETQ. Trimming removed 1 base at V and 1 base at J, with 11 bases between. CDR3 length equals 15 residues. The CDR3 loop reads CASSLNAGPQETQYF. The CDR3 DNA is TGCGCCAGCAGCTTGAATGCGGGACCCCAAGAGACCCAGTACTTC.

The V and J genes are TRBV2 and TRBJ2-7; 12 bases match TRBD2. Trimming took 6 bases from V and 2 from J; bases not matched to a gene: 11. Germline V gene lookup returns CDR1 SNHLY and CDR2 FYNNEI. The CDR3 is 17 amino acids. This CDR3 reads CASSGVRTSGTTYEQYF. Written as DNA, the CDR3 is TGTGCCAGCAGCGGAGTCAGGACTAGCGGGACGACCTACGAGCAGTACTTC. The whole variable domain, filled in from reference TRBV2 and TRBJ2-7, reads EPEVTQTPSHQVTQMGQEVILRCVPISNHLYFYWYRQILGQKVEFLVSFYNNEISEKSEIFDDQFSVERPDGSNFTLKIRSTKLEDSAMYFCASSGVRTSGTTYEQYFGPGTRLTVT.

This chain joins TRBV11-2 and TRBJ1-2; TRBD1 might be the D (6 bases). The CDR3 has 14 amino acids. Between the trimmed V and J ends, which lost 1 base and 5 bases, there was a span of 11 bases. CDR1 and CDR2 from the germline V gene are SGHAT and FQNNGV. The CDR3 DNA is TGTGCCAGCAGCTTAGGTCGGAGGGGGTATGGCTACACCTTC. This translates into CASSLGRRGYGYTF.

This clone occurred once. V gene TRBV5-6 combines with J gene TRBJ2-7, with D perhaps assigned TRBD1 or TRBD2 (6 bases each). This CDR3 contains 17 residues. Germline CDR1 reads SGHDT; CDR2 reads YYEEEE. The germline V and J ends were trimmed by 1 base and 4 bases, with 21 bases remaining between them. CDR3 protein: CASSLPPGAGRIYEQYF. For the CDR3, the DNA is TGTGCCAGCAGCTTGCCCCCGGGGGCCGGGAGAATATACGAGCAGTACTTC.

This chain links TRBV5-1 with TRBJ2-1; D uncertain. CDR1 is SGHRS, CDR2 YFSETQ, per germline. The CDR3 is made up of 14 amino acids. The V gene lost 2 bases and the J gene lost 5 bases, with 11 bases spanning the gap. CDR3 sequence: CASSLSESHNEQFF. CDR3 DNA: TGCGCCAGCAGCTTATCGGAGAGCCACAATGAGCAGTTCTTC.

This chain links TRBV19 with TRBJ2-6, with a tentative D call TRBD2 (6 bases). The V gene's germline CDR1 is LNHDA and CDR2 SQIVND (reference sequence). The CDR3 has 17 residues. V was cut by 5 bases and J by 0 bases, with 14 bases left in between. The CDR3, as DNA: TGTGCCAGTAGTCCTCGCGGGAAGGGCTCTGGGGCCAACGTCCTGACTTTC. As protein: CASSPRGKGSGANVLTF.

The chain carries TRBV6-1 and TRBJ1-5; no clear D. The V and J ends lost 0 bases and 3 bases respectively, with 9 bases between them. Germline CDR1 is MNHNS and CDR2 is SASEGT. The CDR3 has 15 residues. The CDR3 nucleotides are TGTGCCAGCAGTGAAGCCGGAAGCCACAATCAGCCCCAGCATTTT. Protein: CASSEAGSHNQPQHF.

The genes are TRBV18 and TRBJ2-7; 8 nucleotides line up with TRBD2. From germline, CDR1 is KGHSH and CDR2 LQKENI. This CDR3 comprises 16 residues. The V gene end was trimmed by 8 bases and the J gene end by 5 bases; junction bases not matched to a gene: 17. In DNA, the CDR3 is TGTGCCAGCACGGGGAGTACTAGCGGCAATAACCACGAGCAGTACTTC. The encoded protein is CASTGSTSGNNHEQYF.

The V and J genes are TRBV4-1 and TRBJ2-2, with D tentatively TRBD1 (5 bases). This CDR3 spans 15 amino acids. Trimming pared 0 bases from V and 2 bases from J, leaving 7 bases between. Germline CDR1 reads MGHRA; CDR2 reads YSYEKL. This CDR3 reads CASSQDWTNTGELFF. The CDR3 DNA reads TGCGCCAGCAGCCAAGATTGGACAAACACCGGGGAGCTGTTTTTT.

CDR3 in amino acids: CASSEGLAGRGDTQYF. The CDR3 region has the DNA TGTGCCAGCAGTGAGGGGTTAGCGGGAAGAGGAGATACGCAGTATTTT. The chain employs TRBV6-1 and TRBJ2-3, with 8 positions matching TRBD2. In germline, CDR1 is MNHNS, CDR2 SASEGT. This CDR3 comprises 16 residues. V shed 3 bases and J 5 bases; nucleotides not matched to a gene: 10.

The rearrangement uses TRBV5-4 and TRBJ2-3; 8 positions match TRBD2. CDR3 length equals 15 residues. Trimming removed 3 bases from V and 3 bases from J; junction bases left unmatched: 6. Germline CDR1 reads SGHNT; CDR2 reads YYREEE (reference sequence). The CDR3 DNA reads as TGTGCCAGCAGCTCCCCGGGACTAGGGACAGATACGCAGTATTTT. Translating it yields CASSSPGLGTDTQYF. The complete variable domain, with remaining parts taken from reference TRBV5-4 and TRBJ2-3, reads ETGVTQSPTHLIKTRGQQVTLRCSSQSGHNTVSWYQQALGQGPQFIFQYYREEENGRGNFPPRFSGLQFPNYSSELNVNALELDDSALYLCASSSPGLGTDTQYFGPGTRLTVL.

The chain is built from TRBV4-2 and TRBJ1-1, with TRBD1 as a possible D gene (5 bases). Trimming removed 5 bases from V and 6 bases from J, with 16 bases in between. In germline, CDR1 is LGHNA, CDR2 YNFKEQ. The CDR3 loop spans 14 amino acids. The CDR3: CASSAPAGRAEAFF. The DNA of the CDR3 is TGTGCCAGCAGCGCACCAGCAGGGAGAGCTGAAGCTTTCTTT.

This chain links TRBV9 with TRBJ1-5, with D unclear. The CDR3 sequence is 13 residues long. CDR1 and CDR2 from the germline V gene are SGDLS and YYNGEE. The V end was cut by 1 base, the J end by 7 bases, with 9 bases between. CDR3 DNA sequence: TGTGCCAGCAGCGTACCCTCAAGCCAGCCCCAGCATTTT. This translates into CASSVPSSQPQHF.

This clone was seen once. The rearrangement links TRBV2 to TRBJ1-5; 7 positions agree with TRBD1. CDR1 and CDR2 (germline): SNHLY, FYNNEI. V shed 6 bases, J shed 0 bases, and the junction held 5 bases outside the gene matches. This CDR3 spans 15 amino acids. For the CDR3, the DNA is TGTGCCAGCAGCGGGGACAGTAGTAGCAATCAGCCCCAGCATTTT. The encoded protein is CASSGDSSSNQPQHF.

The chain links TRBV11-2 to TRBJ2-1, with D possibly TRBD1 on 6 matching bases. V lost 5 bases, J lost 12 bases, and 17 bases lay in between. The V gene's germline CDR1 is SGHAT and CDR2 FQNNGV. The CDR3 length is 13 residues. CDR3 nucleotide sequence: TGTGCCAGCAGCCCGACTCAGGGGAACCCGCAGTTCTTC. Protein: CASSPTQGNPQFF.

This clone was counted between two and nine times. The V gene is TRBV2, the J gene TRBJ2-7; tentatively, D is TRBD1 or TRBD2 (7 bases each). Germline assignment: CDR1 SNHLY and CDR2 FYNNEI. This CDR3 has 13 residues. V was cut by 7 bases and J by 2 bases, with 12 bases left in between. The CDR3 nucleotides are TGTGCCAGCACGGGGGGACAGACCTACGAGCAGTACTTC. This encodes CASTGGQTYEQYF.

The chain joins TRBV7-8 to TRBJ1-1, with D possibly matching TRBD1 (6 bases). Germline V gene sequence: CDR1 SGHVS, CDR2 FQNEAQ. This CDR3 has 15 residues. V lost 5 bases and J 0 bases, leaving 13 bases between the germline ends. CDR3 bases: TGTGCCAGCAGCCCTACAGGACAGCTGAACACTGAAGCTTTCTTT. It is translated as CASSPTGQLNTEAFF.

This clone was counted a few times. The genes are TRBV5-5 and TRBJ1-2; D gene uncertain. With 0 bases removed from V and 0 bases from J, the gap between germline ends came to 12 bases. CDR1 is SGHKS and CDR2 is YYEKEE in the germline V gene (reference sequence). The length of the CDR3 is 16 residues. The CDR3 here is CASSLVSASANYGYTF. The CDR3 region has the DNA TGTGCCAGCAGCTTGGTTTCGGCGTCTGCTAACTATGGCTACACCTTC.

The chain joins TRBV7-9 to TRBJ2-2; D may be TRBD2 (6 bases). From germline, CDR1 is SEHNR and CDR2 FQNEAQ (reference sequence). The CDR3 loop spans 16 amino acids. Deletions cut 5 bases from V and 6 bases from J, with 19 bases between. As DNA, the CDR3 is TGTGCCAGCAGCCCGGCGGGGTTCGTTAAACCCGGGGAGCTGTTTTTT. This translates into CASSPAGFVKPGELFF.

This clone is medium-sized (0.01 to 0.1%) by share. The CDR3, as DNA: TGTGCCAGCAGCTTGGGACTAGCGGGAGAAACAGATACGCAGTATTTT. This encodes CASSLGLAGETDTQYF. This chain links TRBV5-6 with TRBJ2-3; 12 nucleotides agree with TRBD2. This CDR3 region has 16 residues. CDR1 SGHDT and CDR2 YYEEEE come from the germline V gene. The junction had 2 bases not matched to a gene; V was cut back by 0 bases and J by 3 bases.

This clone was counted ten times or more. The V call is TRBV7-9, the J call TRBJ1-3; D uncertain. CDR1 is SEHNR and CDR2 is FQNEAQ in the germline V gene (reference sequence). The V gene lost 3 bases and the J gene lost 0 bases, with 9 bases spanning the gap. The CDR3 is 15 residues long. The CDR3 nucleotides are TGTGCCAGCAGCTTTACCCATAGCTCTGGAAACACCATATATTTT. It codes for CASSFTHSSGNTIYF.

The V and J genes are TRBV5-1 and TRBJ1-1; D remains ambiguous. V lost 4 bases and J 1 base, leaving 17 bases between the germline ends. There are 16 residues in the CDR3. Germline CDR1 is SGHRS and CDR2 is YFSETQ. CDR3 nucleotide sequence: TGCGCCAGCAGCCCCTTGGGGAGTTTAGCGAACACTGAAGCTTTCTTT. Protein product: CASSPLGSLANTEAFF.

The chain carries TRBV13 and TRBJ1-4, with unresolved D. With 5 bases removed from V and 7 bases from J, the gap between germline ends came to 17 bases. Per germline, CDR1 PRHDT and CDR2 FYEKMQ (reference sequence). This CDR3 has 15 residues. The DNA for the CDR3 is TGTGCCAGCAGCCGAGGTGGGAGGGTGGGTGAAAAACTGTTTTTT. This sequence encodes CASSRGGRVGEKLFF.